This T cell receptor beta chain emerged from a study of T cell responses to AZD1222 COVID-19 vaccine. General study points: Reports say nearly half of spike-specific TCRs go after unmutated variant regions.

Details on this clone: The antigen is unknown.

This CDR3 contains 15 residues. Germline CDR1 reads KGHSH; CDR2 reads LQKENI. V gave up 0 bases and J gave up 1 base, with 9 bases separating them. Profiling relied on immunoSEQ multiplex PCR, and the TCRdb table lists in-frame clones only, not all of them. Of 90,000 to 110,000 clones in the sample, 75% to 90% were seen once. The sequenced sample was peripheral blood, obtained 28 days after the second AZD1222 dose. The chain has TRBV18 and TRBJ1-1; D not resolved. This clonotype was obtained from an adult who received the AZD1222 COVID-19 vaccine. The CDR3 region has the DNA TGTGCCAGCTCACCACCCGGACGGCAGAACACTGAAGCTTTCTTT. Its protein is CASSPPGRQNTEAFF.